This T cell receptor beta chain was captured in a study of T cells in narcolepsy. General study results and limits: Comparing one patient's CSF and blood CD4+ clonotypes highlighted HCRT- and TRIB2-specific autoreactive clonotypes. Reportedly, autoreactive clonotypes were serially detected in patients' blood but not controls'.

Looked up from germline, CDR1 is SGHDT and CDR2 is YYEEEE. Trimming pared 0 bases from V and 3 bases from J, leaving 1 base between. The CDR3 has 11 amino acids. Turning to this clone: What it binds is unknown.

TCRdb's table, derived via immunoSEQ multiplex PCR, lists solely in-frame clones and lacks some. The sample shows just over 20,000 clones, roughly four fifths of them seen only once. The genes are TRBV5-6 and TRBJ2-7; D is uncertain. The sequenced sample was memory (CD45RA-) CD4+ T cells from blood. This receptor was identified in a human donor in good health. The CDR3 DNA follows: TGTGCCAGCAGCTTGGACTACGAGCAGTACTTC. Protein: CASSLDYEQYF.